These 27 T cell receptor beta chains came from one sample sequenced in a study of molecular identifiers for immune sequencing clone quantification. TCRdb itself ran the PCR reads through MiXCR, one entry per CDR3 protein. The table records 300,000 to 400,000 distinct CDR3 sequences, about 21% of them present only once. The sample was naive CD8+ T cells from blood, with Jurkat cell RNA spiked in. Regarding subset: FACS-sorted CD8+CD4-CCR7+CD45RA+ naive T cells. These receptors all stem from a human donor in good health. Some libraries in this study had Jurkat cell RNA spiked in.

This clonotype was recorded at least ten times. V gene TRBV5-5 combines with J gene TRBJ2-3, with D unclear. Trimming took 0 bases from V and 6 from J, leaving 8 bases between them. There are 13 residues in the CDR3. Germline CDR1 SGHKS, CDR2 YYEKEE (reference sequence). The CDR3 sequence is CASSLGPADTQYF. Written as DNA, the CDR3 is TGTGCCAGCAGCTTGGGTCCTGCCGATACGCAGTATTTT.

Comments on this clonotype: A clone one base away is much larger, so this may be a read error. The rearrangement uses TRBV19 and TRBJ1-5; D unresolved. This CDR3 has 15 amino acids. Germline V gives CDR1 LNHDA, CDR2 SQIVND (reference sequence). CDR3 sequence: CASSIGRLSNRPQHF. The CDR3 nucleotides read TGTGCCAGTAGTATTGGACGGCTTAGCAATCGGCCCCAGCATTTT.

This clonotype came up many times. The CDR3 sequence is CASSLELAENTGELFF. CDR3 DNA sequence: TGTGCCAGCAGCTTGGAGCTAGCGGAGAACACCGGGGAGCTGTTTTTT. This chain links TRBV5-6 with TRBJ2-2, with TRBD2 matching over 7 bases. This CDR3 region has 16 residues. V lost 0 bases to trimming and J lost 1 base; unmatched junction nucleotides: 3. The germline gives CDR1 SGHDT, CDR2 YYEEEE.

V and J are TRBV10-3 and TRBJ1-3; D is undetermined. The germline CDR1 and CDR2 sequences are ENHRY and SYGVKD. V shed 9 bases and J shed 0 bases, with 12 bases lying between them. The CDR3 is 14 amino acids. This chain's CDR3 is CAMAEPSSGNTIYF. The CDR3 coding sequence is TGTGCCATGGCGGAGCCCTCCTCTGGAAACACCATATATTTT.

Comments on this clonotype: This may come from a read error, since a much larger clone is one base off. The V gene is TRBV20-1, the J gene TRBJ1-1; D not resolved. The CDR3 length is 12 residues. Germline V lookup: CDR1 DFQATT, CDR2 SNEGSKA (reference sequence). CDR3 amino acids: CSARDIQPEACF. CDR3 nucleotides: TGCAGTGCTAGAGATATACAGCCTGAAGCTTGCTTT.

This clonotype has only a few counts. The chain uses TRBV7-9 and TRBJ2-3; 9 nucleotides agree with TRBD1. J gave up 6 bases and V 5 bases, and 12 bases lay outside the gene matches. The CDR3 loop spans 16 amino acids. Germline loops: CDR1 SEHNR, CDR2 FQNEAQ (reference sequence). This CDR3 is CASSQGTGSEGDTQYF. CDR3 DNA: TGTGCCAGCAGCCAAGGGACAGGGAGCGAGGGGGATACGCAGTATTTT.

The CDR3 region is CASSLNSDPPLAGDTDTQYF. In DNA form, the CDR3 reads TGCGCCAGCAGTCTCAATTCCGATCCTCCTCTAGCGGGGGACACAGATACGCAGTATTTT. V gene TRBV23-1 combines with J gene TRBJ2-3; 10 bases line up with TRBD2. TRBV23-1 is designated an ORF whose function remains uncertain. The CDR3 runs 20 residues. After removal of 4 bases from V and 2 bases from J, the junction contained 18 bases not matched to a gene.

This clonotype occurred many times. The V gene is TRBV11-2, the J gene TRBJ1-5; maybe TRBD1 (6 bases). The CDR3 covers 14 residues. Trimming took 4 bases from V and 6 from J, leaving 13 bases between them. The germline V gene has CDR1 SGHAT and CDR2 FQNNGV. The CDR3 loop reads CASSSTGPGQPQHF. CDR3 coding DNA: TGTGCCAGCAGCTCCACAGGGCCGGGTCAGCCCCAGCATTTT. Filled out from reference TRBV11-2 and TRBJ1-5, the complete variable domain reads EAGVAQSPRYKIIEKRQSVAFWCNPISGHATLYWYQQILGQGPKLLIQFQNNGVVDDSQLPKDRFSAERLKGVDSTLKIQPAKLEDSAVYLCASSSTGPGQPQHFGDGTRLSIL.

Ten or more counts support this clonotype. It is unclear where the CDR3 begins or ends on the DNA, so no DNA is shown, and the CDR3 is as TCRdb lists it. V gene TRBV2 combines with J gene TRBJ1-5. The CDR3 is 13 residues long, counting both termini. CDR1 is SNHLY and CDR2 is FYNNEI in the germline V gene. The CDR3 here is CASSTSGDQPQHF.

This clonotype was seen repeatedly, ten times or more. V and J are TRBV5-4 and TRBJ1-1; D gene ambiguous. Germline CDR1 and CDR2: SGHNT and YYREEE (reference sequence). Trimming pared 0 bases from V and 11 bases from J, leaving 14 bases between. CDR3 length equals 13 residues. The CDR3 reads CASSLVGSSAAFF. The CDR3 nucleotides are TGTGCCAGCAGCTTGGTGGGGTCTTCCGCGGCTTTCTTT. The full variable domain, its missing parts supplied by reference TRBV5-4 and TRBJ1-1, is ETGVTQSPTHLIKTRGQQVTLRCSSQSGHNTVSWYQQALGQGPQFIFQYYREEENGRGNFPPRFSGLQFPNYSSELNVNALELDDSALYLCASSLVGSSAAFFGQGTRLTVV.

This clonotype appeared many times. The CDR3 nucleotides are TGTGCCAGCAGTTTAAAAGGGGGGACCGGGGAGCTGTTTTTT. As protein: CASSLKGGTGELFF. The rearrangement links TRBV28 to TRBJ2-2; the D gene could be TRBD1 or TRBD2 (6 bases each). CDR1 MDHEN and CDR2 SYDVKM come from the germline V gene. The CDR3 has 14 amino acids. Trimming cost V 2 bases and J 5 bases, with 9 bases left between them.

There are many counts of this clonotype. The V call is TRBV29-1, the J call TRBJ1-1; 7 nucleotides line up with TRBD1. Germline trimming cut 7 bases from V and 0 bases from J; bases unmatched to any gene: 5. The CDR3 runs 13 residues. Germline V CDR1 and CDR2: SQVTM, ANQGSEA. Here the CDR3 DNA reads TGCAGCGCCATGACAGGGTTGAACACTGAAGCTTTCTTT. It translates to CSAMTGLNTEAFF. Based on the CDR3 plus reference TRBV29-1 and TRBJ1-1, the full variable domain is SAVISQKPSRDICQRGTSLTIQCQVDSQVTMMFWYRQQPGQSLTLIATANQGSEATYESGFVIDKFPISRPNLTFSTLTVSNMSPEDSSIYLCSAMTGLNTEAFFGQGTRLTVV.

A remark on this clonotype: No conserved phenylalanine or tryptophan is present at the end of the CDR3, so a read error is the likely explanation. The genes are TRBV12-3 or TRBV12-4 and TRBJ2-3; TRBD2 matches at 10 bases. Trimming at V came to 5 bases and at J to 4 bases, leaving 21 bases not matched to a gene. CDR3 length equals 20 residues. The CDR3 DNA reads TGTGCCAGCAGTCCCCCCCGGGGTAGCGGGGGGATGGTTGGCCCAGATACGCAGTATTCT. Translated, it gives CASSPPRGSGGMVGPDTQYS.

There are a few counts of this clonotype. The V and J genes are TRBV12-3 or TRBV12-4 and TRBJ1-2; D remains unclear. The CDR3 runs 12 residues. V lost 5 bases to trimming and J lost 8 bases, with 12 bases between them. The CDR3 sequence: CASSPSVRGYTF. DNA of the CDR3: TGTGCCAGCAGTCCTTCCGTGAGGGGCTACACCTTC.

In this sample, this clonotype turned up a few times. This chain links TRBV4-3 with TRBJ2-7; 7 bases fit TRBD1. There are 15 residues in the CDR3. The V and J ends lost 3 bases and 4 bases, in that order; junction bases with no gene match: 9. Germline lookup yields CDR1 LGHNA and CDR2 YSLEER. DNA for the CDR3: TGCGCCAGCAGCCAGGGAAAGGACAGGAGGTACGAGCAGTACTTC. Protein: CASSQGKDRRYEQYF.

Turning to this clonotype: Just one base apart from a much larger clone, this may be a read error. CDR3 amino acids: CASTQNRPYGYAF. The CDR3 region has the DNA TGTGCCAGCACCCAGAACAGGCCCTATGGCTACGCCTTC. The J gene is TRBJ1-2, the V gene TRBV21-1; the table's D gene call, TRBD1, was not cross checked with the DNA. TRBV21-1 counts as a pseudogene. The CDR3 is 13 residues long.

This clonotype came up many times. The chain couples TRBV7-9 to TRBJ1-1; tentatively, D is TRBD1 (5 bases). This CDR3 spans 13 amino acids. CDR1 and CDR2 from the germline V gene are SEHNR and FQNEAQ (reference sequence). Between the trimmed V and J ends, which lost 5 bases and 3 bases, there was a span of 10 bases. Here the CDR3 DNA reads TGTGCCAGCAGCCCAACAGGTTACACTGAAGCTTTCTTT. Translation: CASSPTGYTEAFF.

In its sample, this clonotype was seen many times. V gene TRBV11-2 combines with J gene TRBJ2-7; the D is unclear. Germline V CDR1 and CDR2: SGHAT, FQNNGV. Trimming cost V 5 bases and J 5 bases, with 10 bases left between them. CDR3 length: 12 amino acids. DNA for the CDR3: TGTGCCAGCAGCCTACCCCGCCACGAGCAGTACTTC. Translated, it gives CASSLPRHEQYF.

This clonotype has ten or more counts. The chain combines TRBV5-4 with TRBJ2-7; 7 bases agree with TRBD1. V was pared by 5 bases and J by 0 bases, with 11 bases of the junction left unmatched. Germline V gene data show CDR1 as SGHNT and CDR2 as YYREEE (reference sequence). The length of the CDR3 is 16 residues. This CDR3 reads CASRLRGQRHSYEQYF. The CDR3, as DNA: TGTGCCAGCAGACTCCGGGGACAGCGGCACTCCTACGAGCAGTACTTC.

The chain couples TRBV12-3 or TRBV12-4 to TRBJ1-5; 7 bases fit TRBD1. J lost 8 bases, V lost 5 bases, and 15 bases had no gene match. The CDR3 is made up of 16 amino acids. For the CDR3, the DNA is TGTGCCAGCAGTCTGGGGATGAGCCCCGACAGGGAGCCCCAGCATTTT. Translation: CASSLGMSPDREPQHF.

This clonotype was observed many times. The rearrangement links TRBV21-1 to TRBJ2-7; the DNA was not used to check the table's D call, TRBD1. TRBV21-1 is reported as a pseudogene. CDR3 length equals 17 residues. The CDR3 sequence: CASSPPGTGGLGGEQYF. CDR3 DNA: TGTGCCAGCAGCCCACCGGGGACAGGGGGGCTTGGAGGTGAGCAGTACTTC.

This clonotype was found many times. V gene TRBV6-2 or TRBV6-3 combines with J gene TRBJ2-3; no reliable D call. Germline values: CDR1 MNHEY, CDR2 SVGEGT. V was cut by 1 base and J by 5 bases, with 7 bases left in between. This CDR3 has 13 residues. The CDR3 protein is CASSYYPLDTQYF. The CDR3 bases are TGTGCCAGCAGTTACTACCCTCTAGATACGCAGTATTTT.

To note about this clonotype: Possible read error: a much larger clone is one base away. The CDR3 sequence is CASSPGGGYNEQFF. The CDR3 coding sequence is TGTGCCAGCAGCCCAGGCGGAGGCTACAATGAGCAGTTCTTC. This chain uses TRBV7-2 with TRBJ2-1; TRBD2 is a possible D gene (5 bases). The CDR3 consists of 14 residues. Per germline, CDR1 SGHTA and CDR2 FQGNSA. Trimming took 5 bases from V and 3 from J, leaving 11 bases between them.

The J gene is TRBJ1-2, the V gene TRBV6-6, with 7 bases matching TRBD1. The CDR3 runs 15 residues. The trim removed 4 bases at V and 5 bases at J, leaving 10 bases unmatched. In germline, CDR1 is MNHNY, CDR2 SVGAGI (reference sequence). The CDR3 DNA reads as TGTGCCAGCAGTTTCACAAAGGAGGGGGCGTATGGCTACACCTTC. Amino acid sequence: CASSFTKEGAYGYTF.

On this clonotype itself: A clone one base away is much larger, so this may be a read error. V and J are TRBV12-3 or TRBV12-4 and TRBJ2-2, with TRBD1 as a possible D gene (6 bases). This CDR3 contains 15 residues. CDR3 DNA: TGTGCCGGCAGTCTCCCCCTGGGGGCCGACGGGGAGCTGTTTTTT. This translates into CAGSLPLGADGELFF.

Comments on this clonotype: This may be a read error: a much more frequent sequence differs by one nucleotide. The chain couples TRBV29-1 to TRBJ1-2; the match to TRBD1 covers 11 bases. This CDR3 comprises 16 residues. The germline V gene encodes CDR1 SQVTM and CDR2 ANQGSEA. Unmatched junction bases numbered 12, after V lost 5 bases and J lost 4 bases. The CDR3 DNA reads TGCAGCGTTATAGTCCCGGGACAGGGGGATGTCTATGGCTACACCTTC. Its protein is CSVIVPGQGDVYGYTF.

As to this clonotype: The CDR3 carries no conserved terminal phenylalanine or tryptophan, so it likely arises from a read error. The genes are TRBV11-2 and TRBJ2-7, with 9 bases matching TRBD1. The CDR3 sequence is 14 residues long. With V trimmed by 5 bases and J by 2 bases, 4 bases remained unmatched. Germline V gives CDR1 SGHAT, CDR2 FQNNGV. As DNA, the CDR3 is TGTGCCAGCAGCCCGGGACAGGGAACCTACGAGCAGTACCTC. The encoded protein is CASSPGQGTYEQYL.